Shown below are 14 T cell receptor beta chains from a single sample sequenced in a study of vaccination and CD4 T cells after COVID-19. The Oncomine TCR Beta short-read assay sequenced DNA from cultured CD4+ T cells. TCRdb re-called the PCR reads through MiXCR, storing one row per CDR3 protein. The sample has about 20,000 distinct CDR3 sequences; approximately 48% are singletons. The treatment denotes: roughly 11-day PBMC culture with coronavirus spike peptide pools or control peptides (ViraFEST assay). These receptors are not linked to any known antigen. The sample consisted of CD4+ T cells from blood, cultured in vitro. Receptors were obtained from a human donor who had recovered from COVID-19.

This clonotype was counted a single time. The chain employs TRBV5-1 and TRBJ1-1, with D perhaps matching TRBD1 (5 bases). The germline V gene has CDR1 SGHRS and CDR2 YFSETQ. The length of the CDR3 is 15 residues. Trimming shortened V by 2 bases and J by 1 base, and 12 bases separated the two germline ends. The CDR3 loop is CASSFVGGANTEAFF. The DNA for the CDR3 is TGCGCCAGCAGCTTCGTCGGCGGGGCGAACACTGAAGCTTTCTTT.

Judged by abundance, this clonotype is medium-sized (0.01 to 0.1%). The chain is built from TRBV27 and TRBJ2-7; D is uncertain. The germline gives CDR1 MNHEY, CDR2 SMNVEV (reference sequence). Trimming cost V 2 bases and J 3 bases, with 11 bases left between them. CDR3 length: 14 residues. DNA for the CDR3: TGTGCCAGCAGTTTAGCGTTTGGCGGCTACGAGCAGTACTTC. Its protein product is CASSLAFGGYEQYF.

This clonotype was recorded a few times. V is TRBV20-1 and J is TRBJ2-5; tentatively, D is TRBD2 (5 bases). V was cut by 3 bases and J by 4 bases, with 12 bases left in between. CDR3 length equals 13 residues. The germline CDR1 and CDR2 sequences are DFQATT and SNEGSKA (reference sequence). The CDR3 nucleotides are TGCAGTGCTAGGGTCCTTGGAGGAGAGACCCAGTACTTC. Translation: CSARVLGGETQYF.

V is TRBV19 and J is TRBJ2-3, with D uncertain. Trimming stripped 3 bases from V and 2 bases from J, with 12 bases between. The CDR3 contains 15 residues. Germline values: CDR1 LNHDA, CDR2 SQIVND (reference sequence). The CDR3 nucleotides read TGTGCCAGTAGTATTGGACGCAGATACACAGATACGCAGTATTTT. Amino acids: CASSIGRRYTDTQYF.

This clonotype was recorded only once. The chain couples TRBV11-2 to TRBJ2-3; D is perhaps TRBD1 (6 bases). The germline V gene has CDR1 SGHAT and CDR2 FQNNGV. V gave up 5 bases and J gave up 5 bases, with 17 bases separating them. The CDR3 has 15 residues. The CDR3 nucleotides read TGTGCCAGCAGCCCTAACAGGGTAGGGGGAGATACGCAGTATTTT. Protein product: CASSPNRVGGDTQYF.

This chain connects TRBV4-1 to TRBJ1-5; D is unclear. The germline V gene has CDR1 MGHRA and CDR2 YSYEKL. Between the trimmed V and J ends, which lost 0 bases and 5 bases, there was a span of 14 bases. CDR3 length equals 16 residues. The CDR3 loop is CASSQDRDGRYQPQHF. For the CDR3, the DNA is TGCGCCAGCAGCCAAGACAGAGACGGCAGATATCAGCCCCAGCATTTT.

The chain has TRBV10-3 and TRBJ2-7, with a tentative D call TRBD2 (6 bases). V dropped 3 bases and J dropped 2 bases, with 14 bases sitting between them. Per germline, CDR1 ENHRY and CDR2 SYGVKD. The CDR3 consists of 15 residues. The CDR3 DNA sequence: TGTGCCATCAGTGACCTGACTAGAGGAGCCTACGAGCAGTACTTC. Amino acid sequence: CAISDLTRGAYEQYF.

On this clonotype: The germline gene is not matched at one end of the junction; a read error may be the cause. The chain carries TRBV11-2 and TRBJ1-1; D is undetermined. Germline CDR1 is SGHAT and CDR2 is FQNNGV. This CDR3 has 13 amino acids. The CDR3 DNA reads as TGTGCCGGCAGCTTCTCAGGACCCACTGAAGCTTTCTTT. Protein: CAGSFSGPTEAFF.

This clonotype showed up just a few times. The rearrangement uses TRBV4-2 and TRBJ1-2; D gene uncertain. This CDR3 has 16 residues. Germline V gene sequence: CDR1 LGHNA, CDR2 YNFKEQ. V lost 1 base to trimming and J lost 2 bases, with 14 bases between them. The chain's CDR3 is CASSQGGGESNYGYTF. DNA for the CDR3: TGTGCCAGCAGCCAAGGGGGTGGGGAGAGCAACTATGGCTACACCTTC.

This clonotype was found a few times. The gene calls are TRBV19 and TRBJ1-1; D perhaps matches TRBD1 (6 bases). V lost 5 bases to trimming and J lost 7 bases, with 11 bases between them. From germline, CDR1 is LNHDA and CDR2 SQIVND (reference sequence). This CDR3 is built from 12 residues. The CDR3 reads CASSHRQVEAFF. The CDR3 DNA is TGTGCCAGTAGTCACCGACAGGTTGAAGCTTTCTTT.

The gene calls are TRBV7-9 and TRBJ1-2; D is possibly TRBD1 (5 bases). Trimming removed 7 bases from V and 0 bases from J, with 18 bases in between. The CDR3 runs 16 residues. Germline values: CDR1 SEHNR, CDR2 FQNEAQ (reference sequence). CDR3: CASMGPGDATNYGYTF. In nucleotides, the CDR3 is TGTGCCAGCATGGGGCCGGGGGACGCCACTAACTATGGCTACACCTTC.

The V gene is TRBV19, the J gene TRBJ1-2, with D possibly being TRBD1 (6 bases). Deletions cut 0 bases from V and 7 bases from J, with 21 bases between. The germline V gene has CDR1 LNHDA and CDR2 SQIVND (reference sequence). CDR3 size: 17 residues. This CDR3 is CASSIEAGTPKGGGYTF. CDR3 sequence (DNA): TGTGCCAGTAGTATAGAAGCCGGGACACCGAAAGGAGGTGGCTACACCTTC.

The V and J genes are TRBV6-1 and TRBJ2-7; 7 nucleotides match TRBD1. The germline gives CDR1 MNHNS, CDR2 SASEGT. The CDR3 length is 13 residues. The junction had 4 bases not matched to a gene; V was cut back by 6 bases and J by 2 bases. The CDR3 loop reads CASRPGQTYEQYF. The CDR3 DNA reads as TGTGCCAGCAGGCCGGGACAGACCTACGAGCAGTACTTC.

The rearrangement uses TRBV5-4 and TRBJ2-4; 9 nucleotides line up with TRBD1. After removal of 3 bases from V and 6 bases from J, the junction contained 4 bases not matched to a gene. The CDR3 has 14 residues. The germline V gene has CDR1 SGHNT and CDR2 YYREEE (reference sequence). The CDR3 nucleotides read TGTGCCAGCAGCTCCCGGGACAGGGCAAACATTCAGTACTTC. Protein product: CASSSRDRANIQYF.